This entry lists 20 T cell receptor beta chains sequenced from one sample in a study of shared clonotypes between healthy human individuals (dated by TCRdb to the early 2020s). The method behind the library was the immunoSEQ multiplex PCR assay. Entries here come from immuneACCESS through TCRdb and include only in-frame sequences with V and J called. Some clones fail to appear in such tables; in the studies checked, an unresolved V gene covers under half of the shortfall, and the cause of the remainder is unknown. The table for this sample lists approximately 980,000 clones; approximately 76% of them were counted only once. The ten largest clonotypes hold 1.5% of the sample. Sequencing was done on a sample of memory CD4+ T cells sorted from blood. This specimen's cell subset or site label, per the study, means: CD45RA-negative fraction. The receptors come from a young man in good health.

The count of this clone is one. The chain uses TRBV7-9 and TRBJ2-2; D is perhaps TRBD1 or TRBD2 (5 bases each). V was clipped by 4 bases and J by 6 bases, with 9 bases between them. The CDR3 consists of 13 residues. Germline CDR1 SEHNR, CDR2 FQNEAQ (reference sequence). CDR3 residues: CASSSTGPGELFF. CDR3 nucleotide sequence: TGTGCCAGCAGCTCTACGGGGCCCGGGGAGCTGTTTTTT.

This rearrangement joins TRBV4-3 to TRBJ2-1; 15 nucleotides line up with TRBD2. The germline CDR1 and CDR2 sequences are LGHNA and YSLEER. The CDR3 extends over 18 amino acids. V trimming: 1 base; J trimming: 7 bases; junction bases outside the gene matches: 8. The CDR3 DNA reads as TGCGCCAGCAGCCAAGGGGCGGGACTAGCGGGAGGTCGGAATGAGCAGTTCTTC. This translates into CASSQGAGLAGGRNEQFF.

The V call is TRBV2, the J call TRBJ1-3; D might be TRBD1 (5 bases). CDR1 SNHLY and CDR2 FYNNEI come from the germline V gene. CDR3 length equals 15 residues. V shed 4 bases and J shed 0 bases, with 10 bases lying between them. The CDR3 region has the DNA TGTGCCAGCAGTGTTGGGACGGGCTCTGGAAACACCATATATTTT. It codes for CASSVGTGSGNTIYF.

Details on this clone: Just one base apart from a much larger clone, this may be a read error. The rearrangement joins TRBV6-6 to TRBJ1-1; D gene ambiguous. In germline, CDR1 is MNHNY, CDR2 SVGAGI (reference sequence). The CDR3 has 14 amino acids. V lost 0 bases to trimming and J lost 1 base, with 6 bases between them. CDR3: CASSYSNGNTEAFF. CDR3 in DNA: TGTGCCAGCAGTTACTCGAACGGGAACACTGAAGCTTTCTTT.

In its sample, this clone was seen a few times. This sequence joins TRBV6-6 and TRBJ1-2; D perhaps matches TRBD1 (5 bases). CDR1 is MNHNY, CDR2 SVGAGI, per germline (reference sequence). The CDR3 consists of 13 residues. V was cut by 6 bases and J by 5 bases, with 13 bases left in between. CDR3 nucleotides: TGTGCCAGCAGCGGGGGGAGTTGGTATGGCTACACCTTC. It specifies CASSGGSWYGYTF.

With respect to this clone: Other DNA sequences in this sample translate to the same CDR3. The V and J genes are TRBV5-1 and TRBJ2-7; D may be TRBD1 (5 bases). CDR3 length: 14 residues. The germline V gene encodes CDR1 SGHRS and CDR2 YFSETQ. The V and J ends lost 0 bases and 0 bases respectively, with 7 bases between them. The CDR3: CASSLATGSYEQYF. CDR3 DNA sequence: TGCGCCAGCAGCTTGGCAACAGGCTCCTACGAGCAGTACTTC.

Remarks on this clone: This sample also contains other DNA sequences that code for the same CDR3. CDR3 sequence: CASRGDGYTF. In DNA form, the CDR3 reads TGTGCCAGCCGGGGCGATGGCTACACCTTC. The chain uses TRBV6-5 and TRBJ1-2; a possible D gene is TRBD1 (5 bases). V lost 8 bases, J lost 6 bases, and 7 bases lay in between. This CDR3 is 10 amino acids long. Germline V lookup: CDR1 MNHEY, CDR2 SVGAGI.

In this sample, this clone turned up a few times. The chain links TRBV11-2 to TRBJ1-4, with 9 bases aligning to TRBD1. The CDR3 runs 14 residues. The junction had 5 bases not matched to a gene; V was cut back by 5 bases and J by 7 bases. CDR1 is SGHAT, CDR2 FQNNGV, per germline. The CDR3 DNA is TGTGCCAGCAGCCCGGGACAGGGAGTTGAAAAACTGTTTTTT. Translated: CASSPGQGVEKLFF.

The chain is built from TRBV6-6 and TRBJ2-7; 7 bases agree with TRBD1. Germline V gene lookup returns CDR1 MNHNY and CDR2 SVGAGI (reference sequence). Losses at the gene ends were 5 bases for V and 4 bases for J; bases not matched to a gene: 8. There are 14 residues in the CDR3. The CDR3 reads CASSTPGQLYEQYF. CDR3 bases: TGTGCCAGCAGTACCCCGGGACAGCTATACGAGCAGTACTTC.

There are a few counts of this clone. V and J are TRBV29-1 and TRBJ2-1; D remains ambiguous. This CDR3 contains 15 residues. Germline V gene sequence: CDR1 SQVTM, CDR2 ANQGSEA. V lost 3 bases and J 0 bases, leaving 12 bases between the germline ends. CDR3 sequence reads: CSVEKVGLSYNEQFF. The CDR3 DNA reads TGCAGCGTTGAGAAGGTTGGGCTCTCCTACAATGAGCAGTTCTTC.

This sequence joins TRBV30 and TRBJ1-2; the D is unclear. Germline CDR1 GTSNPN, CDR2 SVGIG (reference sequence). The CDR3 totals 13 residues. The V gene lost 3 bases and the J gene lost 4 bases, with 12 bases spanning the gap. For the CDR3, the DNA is TGTGCCTGGAGGTCGGGGTTTTTCTATGGCTACACCTTC. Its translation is CAWRSGFFYGYTF.

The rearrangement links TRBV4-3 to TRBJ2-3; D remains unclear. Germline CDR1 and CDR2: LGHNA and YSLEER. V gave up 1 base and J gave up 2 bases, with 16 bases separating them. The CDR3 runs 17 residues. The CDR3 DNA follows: TGCGCCAGCAGCCAAGTTCTCGCGGCATATAACACAGATACGCAGTATTTT. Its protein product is CASSQVLAAYNTDTQYF.

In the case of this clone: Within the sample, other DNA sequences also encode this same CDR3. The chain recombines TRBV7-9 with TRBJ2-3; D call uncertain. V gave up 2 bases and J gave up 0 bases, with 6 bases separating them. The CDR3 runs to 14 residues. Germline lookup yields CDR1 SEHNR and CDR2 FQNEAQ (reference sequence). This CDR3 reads CASSLSTSTDTQYF. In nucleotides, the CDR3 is TGTGCCAGCAGCTTATCAACTAGCACAGATACGCAGTATTTT.

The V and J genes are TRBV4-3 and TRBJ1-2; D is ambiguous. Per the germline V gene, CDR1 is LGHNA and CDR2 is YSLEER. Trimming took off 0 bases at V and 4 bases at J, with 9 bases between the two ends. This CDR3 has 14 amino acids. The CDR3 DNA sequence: TGCGCCAGCAGCCAAGAGACCGGATTCTATGGCTACACCTTC. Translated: CASSQETGFYGYTF.

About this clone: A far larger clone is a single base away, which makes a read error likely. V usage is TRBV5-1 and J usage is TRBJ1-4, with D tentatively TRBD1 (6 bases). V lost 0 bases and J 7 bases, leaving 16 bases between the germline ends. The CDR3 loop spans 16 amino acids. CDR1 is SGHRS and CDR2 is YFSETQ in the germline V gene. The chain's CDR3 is CASSLGPTGIGEKLFF. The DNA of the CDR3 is TGCGCCAGCAGCTTGGGCCCCACAGGGATCGGTGAAAAACTGTTTTTT.

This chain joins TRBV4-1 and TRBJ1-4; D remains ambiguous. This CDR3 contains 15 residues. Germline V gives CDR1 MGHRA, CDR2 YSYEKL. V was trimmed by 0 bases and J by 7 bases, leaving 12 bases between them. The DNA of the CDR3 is TGCGCCAGCAGCCAAGAAGGATCCCGTTCTGAAAAACTGTTTTTT. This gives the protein CASSQEGSRSEKLFF.

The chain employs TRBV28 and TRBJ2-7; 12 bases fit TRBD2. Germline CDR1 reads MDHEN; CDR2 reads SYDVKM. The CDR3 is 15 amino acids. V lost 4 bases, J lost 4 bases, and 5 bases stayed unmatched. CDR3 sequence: CASSSPSGGEYEQYF. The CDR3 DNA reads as TGTGCCAGCAGTTCCCCTAGCGGGGGGGAATACGAGCAGTACTTC.

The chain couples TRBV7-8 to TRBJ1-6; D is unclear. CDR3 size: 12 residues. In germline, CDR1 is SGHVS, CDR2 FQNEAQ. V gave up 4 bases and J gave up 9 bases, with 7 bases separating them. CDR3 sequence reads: CASSSLLSPLHF. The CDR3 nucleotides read TGTGCCAGCAGCTCGCTGCTTTCACCCCTCCACTTT.

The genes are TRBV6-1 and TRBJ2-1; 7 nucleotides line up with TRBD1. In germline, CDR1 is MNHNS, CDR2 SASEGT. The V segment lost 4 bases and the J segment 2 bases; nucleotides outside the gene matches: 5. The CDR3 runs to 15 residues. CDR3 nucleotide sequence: TGTGCCAGCAGTGCCCGACAGGGAACCTACAATGAGCAGTTCTTC. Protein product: CASSARQGTYNEQFF.

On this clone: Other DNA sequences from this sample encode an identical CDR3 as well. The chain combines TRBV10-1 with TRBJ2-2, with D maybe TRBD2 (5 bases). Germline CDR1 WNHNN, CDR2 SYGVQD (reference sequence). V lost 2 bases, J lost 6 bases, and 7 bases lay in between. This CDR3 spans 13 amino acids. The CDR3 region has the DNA TGCGCCAGCAGTGAGGTCGGGGCCGGGGAGCTGTTTTTT. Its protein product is CASSEVGAGELFF.